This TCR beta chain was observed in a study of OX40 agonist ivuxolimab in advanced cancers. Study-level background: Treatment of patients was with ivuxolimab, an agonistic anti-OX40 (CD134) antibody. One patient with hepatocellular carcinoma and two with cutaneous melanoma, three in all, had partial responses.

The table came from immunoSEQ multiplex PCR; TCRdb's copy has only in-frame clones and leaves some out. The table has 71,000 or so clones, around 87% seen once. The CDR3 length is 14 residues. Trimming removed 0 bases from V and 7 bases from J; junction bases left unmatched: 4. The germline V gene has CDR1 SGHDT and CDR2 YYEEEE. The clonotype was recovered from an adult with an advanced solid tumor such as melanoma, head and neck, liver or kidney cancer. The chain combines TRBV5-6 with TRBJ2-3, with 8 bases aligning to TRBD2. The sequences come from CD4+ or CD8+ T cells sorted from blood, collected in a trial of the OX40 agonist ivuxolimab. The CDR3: CASSLGLAGYTQYF. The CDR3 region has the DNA TGTGCCAGCAGCTTGGGGCTAGCGGGTTATACGCAGTATTTT.